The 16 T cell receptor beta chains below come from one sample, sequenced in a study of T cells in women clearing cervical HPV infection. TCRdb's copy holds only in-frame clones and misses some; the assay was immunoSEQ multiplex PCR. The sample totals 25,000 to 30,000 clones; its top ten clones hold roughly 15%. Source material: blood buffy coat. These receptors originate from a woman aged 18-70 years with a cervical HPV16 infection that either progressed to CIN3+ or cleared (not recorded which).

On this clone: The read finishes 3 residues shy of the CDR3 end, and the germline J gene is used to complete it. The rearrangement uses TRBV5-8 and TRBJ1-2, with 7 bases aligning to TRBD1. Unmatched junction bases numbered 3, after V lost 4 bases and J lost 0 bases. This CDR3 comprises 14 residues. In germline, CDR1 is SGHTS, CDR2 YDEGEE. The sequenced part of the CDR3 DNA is TGTGCCAGCAGCCGGACAGGAACTAACTATGGC. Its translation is CASSRTGTNYG. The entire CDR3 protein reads CASSRTGTNYGYTF. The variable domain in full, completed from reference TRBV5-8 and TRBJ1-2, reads EAGVTQSPTHLIKTRGQQATLRCSPISGHTSVYWYQQALGLGLQFLLWYDEGEERNRGNFPPRFSGRQFPNYSSELNVNALELEDSALYLCASSRTGTNYGYTFGSGTRLTVV.

Incomplete CDR3 DNA: TGTGCCAGCAGCTCCGTGACAGGGTACAATGAG. This encodes CASSSVTGYNE. The CDR3 in its entirety is CASSSVTGYNEQFF. The rearrangement joins TRBV11-2 to TRBJ2-1; 7 bases map to TRBD1. The sequence runs out 3 residues before the end of the CDR3; the remainder is reconstructed from the germline J gene. V trimming: 4 bases; J trimming: 4 bases; junction bases outside the gene matches: 4. Germline loops: CDR1 SGHAT, CDR2 FQNNGV. The CDR3 has 14 amino acids.

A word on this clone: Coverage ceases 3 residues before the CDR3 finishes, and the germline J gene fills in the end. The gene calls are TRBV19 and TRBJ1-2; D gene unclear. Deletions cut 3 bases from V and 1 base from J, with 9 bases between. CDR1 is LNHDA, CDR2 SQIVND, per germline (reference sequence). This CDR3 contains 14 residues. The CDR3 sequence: CASSIRSLNYGYTF. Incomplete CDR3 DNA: TGTGCCAGTAGTATCAGGTCACTTAACTATGGC.

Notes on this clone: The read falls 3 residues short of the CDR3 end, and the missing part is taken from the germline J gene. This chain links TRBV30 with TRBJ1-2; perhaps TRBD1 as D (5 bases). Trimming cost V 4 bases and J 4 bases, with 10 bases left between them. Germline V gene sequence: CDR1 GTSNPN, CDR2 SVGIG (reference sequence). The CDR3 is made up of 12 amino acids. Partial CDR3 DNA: TGTGCCTGGAAGACAGAAACCTATGGC. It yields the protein CAWKTETYG. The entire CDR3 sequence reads CAWKTETYGYTF.

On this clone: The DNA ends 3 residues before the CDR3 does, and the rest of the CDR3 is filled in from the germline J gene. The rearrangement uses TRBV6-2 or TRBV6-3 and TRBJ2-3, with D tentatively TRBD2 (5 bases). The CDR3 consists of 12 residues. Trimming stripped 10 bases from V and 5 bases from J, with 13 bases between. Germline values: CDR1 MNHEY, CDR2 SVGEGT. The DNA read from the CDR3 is TGTGCCACCCTCGGGGTCGGAGATACG. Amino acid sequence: CATLGVGDT. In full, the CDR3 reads CATLGVGDTQYF.

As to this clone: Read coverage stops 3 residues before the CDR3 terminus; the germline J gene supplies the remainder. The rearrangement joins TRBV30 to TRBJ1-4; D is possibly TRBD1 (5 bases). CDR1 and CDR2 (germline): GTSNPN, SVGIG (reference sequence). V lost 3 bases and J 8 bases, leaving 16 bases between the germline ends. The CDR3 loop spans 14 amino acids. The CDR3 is CAWRRDFSGEKLFF. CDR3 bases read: TGTGCCTGGAGGAGGGACTTCAGTGGGGAAAAA. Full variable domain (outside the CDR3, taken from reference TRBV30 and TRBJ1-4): SQTIHQWPATLVQPVGSPLSLECTVEGTSNPNLYWYRQAAGRGLQLLFYSVGIGQISSEVPQNLSASRPQDRQFILSSKKLLLSDSGFYLCAWRRDFSGEKLFFGSGTQLSVL.

CDR3 DNA (partial): TGTGCCAGCACGGGGACAGAGAACACCGGGGAG. Its protein product is CASTGTENTGE. The complete CDR3 reads CASTGTENTGELFF. The chain uses TRBV2 and TRBJ2-2; 7 bases map to TRBD1. The read ends 3 residues before the CDR3 terminus; that terminus is restored from the germline J gene. This CDR3 comprises 14 residues. Germline values: CDR1 SNHLY, CDR2 FYNNEI. Trimming at V came to 7 bases and at J to 1 base, leaving 3 bases not matched to a gene.

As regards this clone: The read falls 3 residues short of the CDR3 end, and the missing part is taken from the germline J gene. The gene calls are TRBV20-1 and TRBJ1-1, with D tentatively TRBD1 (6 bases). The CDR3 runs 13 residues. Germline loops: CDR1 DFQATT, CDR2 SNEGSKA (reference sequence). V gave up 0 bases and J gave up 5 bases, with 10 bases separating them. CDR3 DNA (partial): TGCAGTGCTAGAGACAGGGGAAATACTGAA. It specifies CSARDRGNTE. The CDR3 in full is CSARDRGNTEAFF.

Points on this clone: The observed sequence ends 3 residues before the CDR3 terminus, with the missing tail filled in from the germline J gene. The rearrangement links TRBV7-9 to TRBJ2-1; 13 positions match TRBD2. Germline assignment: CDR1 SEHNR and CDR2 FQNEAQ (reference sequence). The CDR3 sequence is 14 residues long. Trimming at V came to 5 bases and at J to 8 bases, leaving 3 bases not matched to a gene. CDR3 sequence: CASSPGLAGDEQFF. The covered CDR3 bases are TGTGCCAGCAGCCCAGGACTAGCGGGAGATGAG.

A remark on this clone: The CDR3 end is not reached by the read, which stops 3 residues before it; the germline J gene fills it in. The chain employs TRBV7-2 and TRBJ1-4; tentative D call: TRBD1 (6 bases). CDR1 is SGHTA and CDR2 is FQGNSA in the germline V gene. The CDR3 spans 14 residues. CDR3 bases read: TGTGCCAGCAGCTTAGAACAGGGTCGGACACCA. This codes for CASSLEQGRTP. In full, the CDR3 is CASSLEQGRTPLFF.

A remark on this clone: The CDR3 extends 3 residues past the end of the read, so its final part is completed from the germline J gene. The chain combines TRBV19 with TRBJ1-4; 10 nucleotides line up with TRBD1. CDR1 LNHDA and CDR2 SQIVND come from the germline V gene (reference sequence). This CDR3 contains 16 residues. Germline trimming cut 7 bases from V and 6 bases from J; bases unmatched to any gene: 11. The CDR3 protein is CASTKGTGALYEKLFF. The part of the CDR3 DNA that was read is TGTGCCAGTACCAAAGGGACAGGGGCCCTATATGAAAAA.

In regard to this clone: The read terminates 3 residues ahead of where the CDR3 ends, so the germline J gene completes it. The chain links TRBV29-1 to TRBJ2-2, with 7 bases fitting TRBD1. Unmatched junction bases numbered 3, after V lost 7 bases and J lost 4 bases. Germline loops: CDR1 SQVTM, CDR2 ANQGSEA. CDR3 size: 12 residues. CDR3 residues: CSAGQLTGELFF. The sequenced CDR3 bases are TGCAGCGCGGGACAGCTCACCGGGGAG.

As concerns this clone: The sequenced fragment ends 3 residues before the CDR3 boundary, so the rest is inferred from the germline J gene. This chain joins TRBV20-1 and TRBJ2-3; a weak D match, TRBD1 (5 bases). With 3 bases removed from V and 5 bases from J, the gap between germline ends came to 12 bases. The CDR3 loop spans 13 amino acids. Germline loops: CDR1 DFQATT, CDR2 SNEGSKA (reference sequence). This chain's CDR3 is CSASGDSRDTQYF. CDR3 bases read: TGCAGTGCTAGTGGAGACAGCCGAGATACG.

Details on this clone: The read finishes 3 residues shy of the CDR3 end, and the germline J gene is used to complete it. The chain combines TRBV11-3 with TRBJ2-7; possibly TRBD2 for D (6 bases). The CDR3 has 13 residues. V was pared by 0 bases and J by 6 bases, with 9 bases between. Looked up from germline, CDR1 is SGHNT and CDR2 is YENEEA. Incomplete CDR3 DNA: TGTGCCAGCAGCTTAGATCACGGGGGCGAG. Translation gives CASSLDHGGE. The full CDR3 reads CASSLDHGGEQYF. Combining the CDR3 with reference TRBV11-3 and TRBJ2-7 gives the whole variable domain EAGVVQSPRYKIIEKKQPVAFWCNPISGHNTLYWYLQNLGQGPELLIRYENEEAVDDSQLPKDRFSAERLKGVDSTLKIQPAELGDSAVYLCASSLDHGGEQYFGPGTRLTVT.

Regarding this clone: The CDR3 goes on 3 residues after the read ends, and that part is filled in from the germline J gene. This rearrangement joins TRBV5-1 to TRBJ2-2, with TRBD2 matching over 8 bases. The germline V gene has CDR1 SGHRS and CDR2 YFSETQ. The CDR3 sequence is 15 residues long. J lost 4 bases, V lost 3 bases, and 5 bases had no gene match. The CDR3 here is CASSSGGALTGELFF. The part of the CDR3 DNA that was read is TGCGCCAGCAGCTCCGGGGGGGCACTCACCGGGGAG. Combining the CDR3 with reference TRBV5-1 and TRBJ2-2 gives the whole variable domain KAGVTQTPRYLIKTRGQQVTLSCSPISGHRSVSWYQQTPGQGLQFLFEYFSETQRNKGNFPGRFSGRQFSNSRSEMNVSTLELGDSALYLCASSSGGALTGELFFGEGSRLTVL.

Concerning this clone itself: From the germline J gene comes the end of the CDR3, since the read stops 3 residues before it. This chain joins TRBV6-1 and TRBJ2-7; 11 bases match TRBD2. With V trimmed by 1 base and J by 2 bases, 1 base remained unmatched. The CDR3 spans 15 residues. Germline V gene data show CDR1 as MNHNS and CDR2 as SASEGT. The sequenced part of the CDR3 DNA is TGTGCCAGCAGTGAAGGACTAGCGGGGACCTACGAG. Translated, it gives CASSEGLAGTYE. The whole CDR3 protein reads CASSEGLAGTYEQYF.